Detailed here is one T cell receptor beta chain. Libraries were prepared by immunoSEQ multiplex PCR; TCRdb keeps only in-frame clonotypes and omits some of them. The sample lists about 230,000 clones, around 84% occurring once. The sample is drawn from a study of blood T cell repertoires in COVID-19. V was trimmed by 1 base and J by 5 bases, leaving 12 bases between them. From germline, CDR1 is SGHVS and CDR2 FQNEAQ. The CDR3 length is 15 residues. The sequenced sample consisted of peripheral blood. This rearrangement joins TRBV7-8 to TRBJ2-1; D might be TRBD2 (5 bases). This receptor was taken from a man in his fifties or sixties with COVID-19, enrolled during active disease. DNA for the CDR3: TGTGCCAGCAGCTTAGAGATTAGCGAACACAATGAGCAGTTCTTC. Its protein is CASSLEISEHNEQFF.